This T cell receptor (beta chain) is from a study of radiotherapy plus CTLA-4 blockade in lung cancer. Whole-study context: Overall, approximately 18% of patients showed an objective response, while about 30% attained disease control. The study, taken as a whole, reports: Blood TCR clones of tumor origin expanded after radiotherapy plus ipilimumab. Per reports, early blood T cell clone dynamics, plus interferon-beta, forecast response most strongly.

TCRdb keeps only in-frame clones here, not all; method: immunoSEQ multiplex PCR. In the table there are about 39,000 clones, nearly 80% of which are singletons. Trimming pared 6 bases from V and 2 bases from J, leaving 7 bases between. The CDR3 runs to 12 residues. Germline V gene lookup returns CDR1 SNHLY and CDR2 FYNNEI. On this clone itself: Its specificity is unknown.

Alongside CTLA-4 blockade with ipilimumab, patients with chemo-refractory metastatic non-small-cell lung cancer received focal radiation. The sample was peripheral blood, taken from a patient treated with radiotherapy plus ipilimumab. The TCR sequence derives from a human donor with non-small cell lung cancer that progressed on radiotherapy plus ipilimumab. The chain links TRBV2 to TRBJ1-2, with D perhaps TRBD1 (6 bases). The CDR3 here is CASRDRNYGYTF. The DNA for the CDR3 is TGTGCCAGCAGGGACAGAAACTATGGCTACACCTTC.